The rows below give T cell receptor beta chains drawn from one sample of a study of cytomegalovirus exposure and HLA in healthy donors. TCRdb's table, derived via immunoSEQ multiplex PCR, lists solely in-frame clones and lacks some. The repertoire holds about 89,000 clones, with 74% as singletons. Sequencing was performed on PBMCs. These receptors came from a male donor in good health and CMV-seronegative. Both conserved end residues are part of each CDR3. The order of the fields is clone size, D gene, V gene, J gene, CDR3 DNA, CDR3 protein. A D gene is named only where the DNA matches it firmly. Size is stated for part of the rows, as once, few or many counts, or as a class when the clone is expanded.

.	TRBD1	TRBV5-4	TRBJ2-7	TGTGCCAGCAGCTTCGGGACAGGGAGCGAGCAGTACTTC	CASSFGTGSEQYF
once	TRBD1	TRBV7-2	TRBJ1-2	TGTGCCAGCAGCTTCCGCGGGACAGCTAGCTATGGCTACACCTTC	CASSFRGTASYGYTF
.	.	TRBV10-1	TRBJ1-4	TGCGCCAGCAGTGGCAAAAGCCTCGGAAAACTGTTTTTT	CASSGKSLGKLFF
.	TRBD1	TRBV7-3	TRBJ2-7	TGTGCCAGCAGCTTAATTTGCTCGAGGGGGCCCGGGGAGAACGAGCAGTACTTC	CASSLICSRGPGENEQYF
.	TRBD2	TRBV29-1	TRBJ2-7	TGCAGCGTTGAGGTTAGCGGGATCGGCAACGAGCAGTACTTC	CSVEVSGIGNEQYF
.	.	TRBV9	TRBJ1-5	TGTGCCAGCAGCGTAGCCGGGGGGCAAGATCAGCCCCAGCATTTT	CASSVAGGQDQPQHF
.	.	TRBV5-1	TRBJ2-7	TGCGCCAGCAGCCGGCAACGACAGGTACCGCCTAGGGAGCAGTACTTT	CASSRQRQVPPREQYF
.	.	TRBV29-1	TRBJ2-5	TGCAGCGTTGGGGGAAGGGGAGAGACCCAGTACTTC	CSVGGRGETQYF
once	TRBD2	TRBV9	TRBJ2-3	TGTGCCAGCAGCGGGAACGTCGGACTAGCGGAGGAGCAAAGCACAGATACGCAGTATTTT	CASSGNVGLAEEQSTDTQYF
.	TRBD1	TRBV7-8	TRBJ2-5	TGTGCCAGCAGCGCCGGGACAGGGGGAGAGACCCAGTACTTC	CASSAGTGGETQYF
.	TRBD1	TRBV7-6	TRBJ2-7	TGTGCCAGCAGCTTAGGTTTTCAAACAGGGGGTTCTACCGAGCAGTACTTC	CASSLGFQTGGSTEQYF
.	.	TRBV7-3	TRBJ2-3	TGTGCCAGCAGCCCGCGCGCTAGGGGCTTGACAGATACGCAGTATTTT	CASSPRARGLTDTQYF
few	TRBD2	TRBV28	TRBJ2-7	TGTGCCAGCAGTTTCCCTGTTGTCGGGGGGAGCTCCTACGAGCAGTACTTC	CASSFPVVGGSSYEQYF
.	.	TRBV19	TRBJ2-7	TGTGCCAGTAGTCCCCGAGGGGGTAGTTCCTACGAGCAGTACTTC	CASSPRGGSSYEQYF
.	TRBD2	TRBV9	TRBJ2-3	TGTGCCAGCAGCGAGGGACTAGCGGGAGGAACCAATACGCAGTATTTT	CASSEGLAGGTNTQYF
.	TRBD2	TRBV11-2	TRBJ2-7	TGTGCCAGCAGAGAAACCGGGACTAGCGGACGGGGGCAGTACTTC	CASRETGTSGRGQYF
.	.	TRBV21-1	TRBJ2-7	TGTGCCAGCAGAAAAGGGAGTTCCTACGAGCAGTACTTC	CASRKGSSYEQYF
.	.	TRBV5-6	TRBJ2-5	TGTGCCAGCAGCGGCTTGAACAGGGACCCTCAAGAGACCCAGTACTTC	CASSGLNRDPQETQYF
.	TRBD1	TRBV18	TRBJ2-5	TGTGCCAGCTCACCACGGGACAGGGGATTAGAGACCCAGTACTTC	CASSPRDRGLETQYF